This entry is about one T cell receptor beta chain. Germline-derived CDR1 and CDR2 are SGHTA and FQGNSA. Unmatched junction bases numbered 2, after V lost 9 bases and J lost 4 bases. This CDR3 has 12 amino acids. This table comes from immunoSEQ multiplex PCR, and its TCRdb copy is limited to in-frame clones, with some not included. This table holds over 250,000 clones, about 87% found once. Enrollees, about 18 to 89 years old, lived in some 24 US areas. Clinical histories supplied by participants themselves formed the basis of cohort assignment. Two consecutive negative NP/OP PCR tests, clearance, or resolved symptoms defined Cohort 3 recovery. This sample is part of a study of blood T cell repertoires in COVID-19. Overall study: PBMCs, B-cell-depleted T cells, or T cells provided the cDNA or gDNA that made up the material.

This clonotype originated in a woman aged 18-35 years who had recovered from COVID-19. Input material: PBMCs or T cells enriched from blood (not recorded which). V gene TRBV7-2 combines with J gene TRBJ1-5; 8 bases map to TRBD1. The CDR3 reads CASRQGNQPQHF. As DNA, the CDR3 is TGTGCCAGTAGACAGGGGAATCAGCCCCAGCATTTT.